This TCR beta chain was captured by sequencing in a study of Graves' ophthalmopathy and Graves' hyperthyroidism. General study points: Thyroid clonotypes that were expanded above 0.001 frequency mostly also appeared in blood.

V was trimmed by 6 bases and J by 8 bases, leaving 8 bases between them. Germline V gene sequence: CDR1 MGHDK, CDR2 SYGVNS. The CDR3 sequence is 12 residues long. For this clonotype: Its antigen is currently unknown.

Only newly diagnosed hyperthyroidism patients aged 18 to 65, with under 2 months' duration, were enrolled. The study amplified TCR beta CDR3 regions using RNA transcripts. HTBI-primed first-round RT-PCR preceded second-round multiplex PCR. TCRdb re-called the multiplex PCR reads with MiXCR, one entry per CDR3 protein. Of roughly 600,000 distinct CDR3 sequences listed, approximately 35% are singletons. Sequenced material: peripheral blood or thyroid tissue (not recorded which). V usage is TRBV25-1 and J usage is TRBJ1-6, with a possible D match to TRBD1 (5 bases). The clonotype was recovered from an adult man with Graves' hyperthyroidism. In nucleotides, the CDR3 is TGTGCCAGCAGGGAGGGGCATTCACCCCTCCACTTT. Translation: CASREGHSPLHF.